These 8 T cell receptor beta chains share one sample of origin, sequenced in a study of technical replicates of blood from a few donors. Measured with immunoSEQ multiplex PCR; TCRdb has only the in-frame clones, and not every one. The sample records 70,000 to 95,000 clones, 80% to 95% being singletons. Sequenced material: T cells isolated from PBMCs. The receptors here all came from a human donor in good health. Some clones in this sample may be carry-over from other donors' samples.

This chain joins TRBV15 and TRBJ1-4; no clear D. CDR1 LNHNV and CDR2 YYDKDF come from the germline V gene (reference sequence). The CDR3 has 20 amino acids. The ends were cut back, 0 bases at V and 6 bases at J, with 26 bases in the middle. In DNA form, the CDR3 reads TGTGCCACCAGCAGAGATTCTCCTTCGAGTACTGGGAAGGAGGATGAAAAACTGTTTTTT. It yields the protein CATSRDSPSSTGKEDEKLFF.

The chain couples TRBV13 to TRBJ2-4, with 8 bases fitting TRBD1. Germline loops: CDR1 PRHDT, CDR2 FYEKMQ (reference sequence). This CDR3 has 16 amino acids. V was pared by 4 bases and J by 0 bases, with 5 bases of the junction left unmatched. The CDR3 DNA sequence: TGTGCCAGCAGCTCGTGGACAGGGCTAGCCAAAAACATTCAGTACTTC. It encodes CASSSWTGLAKNIQYF.

This chain uses TRBV7-8 with TRBJ2-7; 8 positions match TRBD2. V trimming: 2 bases; J trimming: 2 bases; junction bases outside the gene matches: 8. Germline CDR1 is SGHVS and CDR2 is FQNEAQ. CDR3 length: 16 residues. CDR3 DNA sequence: TGTGCCAGCAGCTTACTAGCGGGCGGCCTAACCTACGAGCAGTACTTC. Encoded protein: CASSLLAGGLTYEQYF.

The gene calls are TRBV27 and TRBJ2-3; 7 bases agree with TRBD1. The V gene end was trimmed by 2 bases and the J gene end by 0 bases; junction bases not matched to a gene: 2. The V gene's germline CDR1 is MNHEY and CDR2 SMNVEV (reference sequence). This CDR3 is 15 amino acids long. The CDR3 DNA sequence: TGTGCCAGCAGTTTACCGGGACAGAGCACAGATACGCAGTATTTT. This codes for CASSLPGQSTDTQYF.

V and J are TRBV9 and TRBJ2-1; possible D gene TRBD2, 7 bases. This CDR3 region has 16 residues. V was cut by 3 bases and J by 2 bases, with 15 bases left in between. The germline gives CDR1 SGDLS, CDR2 YYNGEE. The CDR3 nucleotides read TGTGCCAGCAGCGCCGTGGGGGAGGGGGCCTACAATGAGCAGTTCTTC. Translation gives CASSAVGEGAYNEQFF.

The chain couples TRBV28 to TRBJ1-2; a weak D match, TRBD1 (6 bases). This CDR3 contains 13 residues. With 3 bases removed from V and 6 bases from J, the gap between germline ends came to 11 bases. In germline, CDR1 is MDHEN, CDR2 SYDVKM. This CDR3 reads CASSFLDRDGYTF. The CDR3 coding sequence is TGTGCCAGCAGTTTCCTGGACAGAGATGGCTACACCTTC.

The chain joins TRBV6-5 to TRBJ2-7; D not resolved. V lost 0 bases and J 0 bases, leaving 9 bases between the germline ends. This CDR3 contains 15 residues. Germline V lookup: CDR1 MNHEY, CDR2 SVGAGI. Here the CDR3 reads CASSYSSESSYEQYF. The CDR3 DNA is TGTGCCAGCAGTTACTCATCGGAGAGCTCCTACGAGCAGTACTTC.

The chain employs TRBV7-9 and TRBJ2-7, with 8 nucleotides matching TRBD1. The CDR3 runs to 11 residues. The V gene end was trimmed by 5 bases and the J gene end by 9 bases; junction bases not matched to a gene: 3. Germline CDR1 SEHNR, CDR2 FQNEAQ (reference sequence). The CDR3, as DNA: TGTGCCAGCAGCCTTGGGACAGGGCAGTACTTC. Translating it yields CASSLGTGQYF.